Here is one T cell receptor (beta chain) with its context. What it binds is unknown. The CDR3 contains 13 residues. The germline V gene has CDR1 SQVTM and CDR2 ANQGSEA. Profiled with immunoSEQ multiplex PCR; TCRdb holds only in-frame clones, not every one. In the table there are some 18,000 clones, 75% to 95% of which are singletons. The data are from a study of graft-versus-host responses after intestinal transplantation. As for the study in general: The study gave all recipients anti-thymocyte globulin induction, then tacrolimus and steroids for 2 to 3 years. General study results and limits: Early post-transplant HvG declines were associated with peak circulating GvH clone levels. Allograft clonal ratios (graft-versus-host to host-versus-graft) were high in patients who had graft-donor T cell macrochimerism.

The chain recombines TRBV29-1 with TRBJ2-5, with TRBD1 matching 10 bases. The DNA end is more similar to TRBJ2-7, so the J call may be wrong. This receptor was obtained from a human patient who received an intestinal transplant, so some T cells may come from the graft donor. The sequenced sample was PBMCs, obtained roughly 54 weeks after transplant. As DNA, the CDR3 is TGCAGCGCTCTTCGGGACAGGGGCCACGAGCAGTACTTC. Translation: CSALRDRGHEQYF.